The 32 T cell receptor beta chains reported below all come from one sample, sequenced in a study of identifying expanded T cells in peripheral blood. TCRdb's table, derived via immunoSEQ multiplex PCR, lists solely in-frame clones and lacks some. This sample has approximately 100,000 clones, with approximately 88% found just once. Sequencing used blood. The receptors stem from a person aged 18 to 75 in good health.

The chain has TRBV30 and TRBJ2-5, with 10 bases that match TRBD1. CDR1 and CDR2 (germline): GTSNPN, SVGIG (reference sequence). J was trimmed by 5 bases and V by 8 bases; bases with no gene match: 11. The length of the CDR3 is 14 residues. The chain's CDR3 is CARTGQGPWETQYF. The CDR3 DNA sequence: TGTGCCCGCACGGGACAGGGGCCATGGGAGACCCAGTACTTC.

The chain recombines TRBV5-1 with TRBJ1-1, with D uncertain. Per the germline V gene, CDR1 is SGHRS and CDR2 is YFSETQ. With 4 bases removed from V and 2 bases from J, the gap between germline ends came to 12 bases. This CDR3 is built from 14 residues. For the CDR3, the DNA is TGCGCCAGCAGCCCCACGGGTCCCAACACTGAAGCTTTCTTT. Translated: CASSPTGPNTEAFF. Complete variable domain (other parts from reference TRBV5-1 and TRBJ1-1): KAGVTQTPRYLIKTRGQQVTLSCSPISGHRSVSWYQQTPGQGLQFLFEYFSETQRNKGNFPGRFSGRQFSNSRSEMNVSTLELGDSALYLCASSPTGPNTEAFFGQGTRLTVV.

V and J are TRBV5-5 and TRBJ2-3; either TRBD1 or TRBD2 may supply D (5 bases each). The CDR3 length is 15 residues. Trimming took off 3 bases at V and 6 bases at J, with 17 bases between the two ends. Looked up from germline, CDR1 is SGHKS and CDR2 is YYEKEE (reference sequence). This CDR3 reads CASSSGTVLSDTQYF. Written as DNA, the CDR3 is TGTGCCAGCAGCTCAGGGACCGTATTATCTGATACGCAGTATTTT.

The rearrangement uses TRBV18 and TRBJ2-3; no clear D. Germline CDR1 is KGHSH and CDR2 is LQKENI. The CDR3 covers 13 residues. Deletions cut 3 bases from V and 6 bases from J, with 10 bases between. The CDR3 DNA sequence: TGTGCCAGCTCACCTACAGCATCCGATACGCAGTATTTT. Amino acids: CASSPTASDTQYF.

The CDR3 DNA sequence: TGTGCCAGCAGCTTAGGGGGGACTAGCAAGCCAGATACGCAGTATTTT. Translating it yields CASSLGGTSKPDTQYF. The genes are TRBV7-2 and TRBJ2-3; 9 nucleotides align to TRBD2. The CDR3 consists of 16 residues. Germline V gene lookup returns CDR1 SGHTA and CDR2 FQGNSA. V gave up 1 base and J gave up 4 bases; unmatched junction bases: 6.

The V call is TRBV23-1, the J call TRBJ1-2; a weak D match, TRBD1 (5 bases). TRBV23-1 carries the ORF label, with uncertain function. V lost 4 bases, J lost 4 bases, and 16 bases lay in between. This CDR3 is 15 amino acids long. CDR3 coding DNA: TGCGCCAGCAGTCGATACCCAGAGGGGCTCTATGGCTACACCTTC. Its translation is CASSRYPEGLYGYTF.

The V gene is TRBV6-1, the J gene TRBJ2-7; TRBD1 matches 7 bases. Per the germline V gene, CDR1 is MNHNS and CDR2 is SASEGT. The CDR3 runs 14 residues. Unmatched junction bases numbered 8, after V lost 6 bases and J lost 3 bases. The CDR3 DNA reads TGTGCCAGCAGCTTAACAGGGGAAGGCTACGAGCAGTACTTC. Translation gives CASSLTGEGYEQYF.

The V call is TRBV7-2, the J call TRBJ2-2, with D tentatively TRBD1 or TRBD2 (5 bases each). This CDR3 is built from 14 residues. CDR1 and CDR2 from the germline V gene are SGHTA and FQGNSA. Trimming pared 1 base from V and 5 bases from J, leaving 8 bases between. CDR3 bases: TGTGCCAGCAGCTTAGGGGACCTAACCGGGGAGCTGTTTTTT. Protein: CASSLGDLTGELFF.

This chain's CDR3 is CASSWTLYEQYF. The DNA for the CDR3 is TGTGCCAGCAGCTGGACACTCTACGAGCAGTACTTC. This chain links TRBV2 with TRBJ2-7; D might be TRBD1 (5 bases). This CDR3 has 12 residues. Germline CDR1 is SNHLY and CDR2 is FYNNEI. Trimming left V 6 bases short and J 3 bases short, with 9 bases between.

The chain couples TRBV19 to TRBJ1-5; 11 bases align to TRBD1. With 4 bases clipped from V and 6 bases from J, the junction kept 8 bases outside the gene matches. Per germline, CDR1 LNHDA and CDR2 SQIVND (reference sequence). This CDR3 contains 16 residues. The CDR3 DNA follows: TGTGCCAGTAGTACATATGGACAGGGGGCGATTCAGCCCCAGCATTTT. This sequence encodes CASSTYGQGAIQPQHF.

The V call is TRBV27, the J call TRBJ1-4; no clear D gene. The CDR3 length is 12 residues. From germline, CDR1 is MNHEY and CDR2 SMNVEV (reference sequence). Trimming shortened V by 0 bases and J by 7 bases, and 3 bases separated the two germline ends. This CDR3 reads CASSLSGEKLFF. Here the CDR3 DNA reads TGTGCCAGCAGTTTATCGGGTGAAAAACTGTTTTTT.

The V call is TRBV5-1, the J call TRBJ2-7; 10 bases map to TRBD1. Per the germline V gene, CDR1 is SGHRS and CDR2 is YFSETQ. V shed 4 bases and J 3 bases; nucleotides not matched to a gene: 10. The CDR3 loop spans 16 amino acids. The chain's CDR3 is CASSVGGQGNNYEQYF. CDR3 nucleotides: TGCGCCAGCAGCGTAGGGGGACAGGGGAACAACTACGAGCAGTACTTC.

This chain joins TRBV9 and TRBJ2-7; possibly TRBD1 or TRBD2 for D (6 bases each). V shed 0 bases and J shed 5 bases, with 18 bases lying between them. Germline CDR1 SGDLS, CDR2 YYNGEE. The CDR3 loop spans 16 amino acids. The CDR3 DNA reads as TGTGCCAGCAGCGTAGGGGGGGCAAGCGAGGAACACGAGCAGTACTTC. This codes for CASSVGGASEEHEQYF.

The chain uses TRBV4-1 and TRBJ2-7; 11 bases fit TRBD2. The V and J ends lost 3 bases and 2 bases, in that order; junction bases with no gene match: 3. This CDR3 comprises 15 residues. The germline V gene encodes CDR1 MGHRA and CDR2 YSYEKL. CDR3 amino acids: CASSHPSGGTYEQYF. The CDR3 DNA is TGCGCCAGCAGCCACCCTAGCGGGGGGACCTACGAGCAGTACTTC.

V usage is TRBV9 and J usage is TRBJ2-2, with D unresolved. Germline lookup yields CDR1 SGDLS and CDR2 YYNGEE. V was clipped by 4 bases and J by 7 bases, with 14 bases between them. The CDR3 runs 14 residues. CDR3 nucleotide sequence: TGTGCCAGCAGCCCCCGACCTCAGAACGGGGAGCTGTTTTTT. Encoded protein: CASSPRPQNGELFF. Based on the CDR3 plus reference TRBV9 and TRBJ2-2, the full variable domain is DSGVTQTPKHLITATGQRVTLRCSPRSGDLSVYWYQQSLDQGLQFLIQYYNGEERAKGNILERFSAQQFPDLHSELNLSSLELGDSALYFCASSPRPQNGELFFGEGSRLTVL.

This clone was counted a few times. The chain carries TRBV9 and TRBJ1-6; D might be TRBD1 (5 bases). V was cut by 4 bases and J by 4 bases, with 6 bases left in between. CDR1 and CDR2 (germline): SGDLS, YYNGEE. The CDR3 contains 13 residues. The CDR3 is CASSRQYNSPLHF. CDR3 DNA sequence: TGTGCCAGCAGCCGACAGTATAATTCACCCCTCCACTTT.

The chain carries TRBV4-1 and TRBJ2-7; the match to TRBD1 covers 10 bases. V lost 0 bases, J lost 6 bases, and 11 bases stayed unmatched. CDR1 is MGHRA, CDR2 YSYEKL, per germline. The CDR3 totals 17 residues. Written as DNA, the CDR3 is TGCGCCAGCAGCCAAGAATCTTCGCCGGACAGGGGGATCGAGCAGTACTTC. Amino acid sequence: CASSQESSPDRGIEQYF.

V gene TRBV7-2 combines with J gene TRBJ2-2, with TRBD2 matching over 12 bases. Per the germline V gene, CDR1 is SGHTA and CDR2 is FQGNSA. The V gene end was trimmed by 4 bases and the J gene end by 7 bases; junction bases not matched to a gene: 4. The CDR3 has 15 residues. CDR3 bases: TGTGCCAGCAGCTCTCGACTAGCGGGAGTCGGGGAGCTGTTTTTT. The encoded protein is CASSSRLAGVGELFF.

This clone appeared once. This chain connects TRBV9 to TRBJ2-5; either TRBD1 or TRBD2 may supply D (7 bases each). V shed 3 bases and J shed 5 bases, with 14 bases lying between them. The CDR3 is 14 residues long. CDR1 is SGDLS and CDR2 is YYNGEE in the germline V gene. Here the CDR3 reads CASSAYRGGETQYF. DNA of the CDR3: TGTGCCAGCAGCGCATACAGGGGAGGGGAGACCCAGTACTTC.

This chain uses TRBV9 with TRBJ2-6, with D perhaps TRBD1 (6 bases). Trimming removed 4 bases at V and 0 bases at J, with 11 bases between. CDR1 and CDR2 (germline): SGDLS, YYNGEE. The CDR3 covers 16 residues. CDR3 in amino acids: CASSIRQDSGANVLTF. CDR3 DNA: TGTGCCAGCAGCATTAGACAGGACTCTGGGGCCAACGTCCTGACTTTC.

CDR3 region: CASRGKPAHEQYF. As DNA, the CDR3 is TGTGCCAGCAGGGGAAAGCCAGCCCACGAGCAGTACTTC. The chain couples TRBV6-8 to TRBJ2-7; D unclear. Trimming stripped 6 bases from V and 5 bases from J, with 14 bases between. The CDR3 is made up of 13 amino acids. Germline CDR1 and CDR2: MNHGY and SAAAGT.

The chain uses TRBV7-6 and TRBJ2-7, with 7 bases lining up with TRBD1. CDR1 and CDR2 (germline): SGHVS, FNYEAQ. Trimming removed 5 bases from V and 0 bases from J; junction bases left unmatched: 4. The CDR3 is made up of 14 amino acids. The CDR3 DNA reads TGTGCCAGCAGCCCCCGGGACAGCTCCTACGAGCAGTACTTC. It encodes CASSPRDSSYEQYF.

This clone was picked up a small number of times. This chain joins TRBV28 and TRBJ2-3; 7 positions match TRBD2. Trimming removed 4 bases from V and 2 bases from J; junction bases left unmatched: 9. CDR3 length: 16 amino acids. Germline V gives CDR1 MDHEN, CDR2 SYDVKM. This CDR3 reads CASSSKTGTNTDTQYF. For the CDR3, the DNA is TGTGCCAGCAGTTCAAAAACGGGGACTAACACAGATACGCAGTATTTT.

V usage is TRBV28 and J usage is TRBJ2-7, with 9 positions matching TRBD2. The CDR3 has 17 residues. The germline V gene has CDR1 MDHEN and CDR2 SYDVKM. The J segment lost 2 bases and the V segment lost 6 bases, leaving 14 bases of the junction unmatched. In DNA, the CDR3 is TGTGCCAGCAGCCCACCCCCCCCGGGACTAGCAACCTACGAGCAGTACTTC. Protein sequence: CASSPPPPGLATYEQYF. Filled out from reference TRBV28 and TRBJ2-7, the complete variable domain reads DVKVTQSSRYLVKRTGEKVFLECVQDMDHENMFWYRQDPGLGLRLIYFSYDVKMKEKGDIPEGYSVSREKKERFSLILESASTNQTSMYLCASSPPPPGLATYEQYFGPGTRLTVT.

This chain links TRBV18 with TRBJ2-1, with 8 nucleotides matching TRBD2. Germline CDR1 KGHSH, CDR2 LQKENI. Unmatched junction bases numbered 7, after V lost 0 bases and J lost 6 bases. This CDR3 has 16 amino acids. DNA for the CDR3: TGTGCCAGCTCACCACCCGCGCGGGGGGTATTCAATGAGCAGTTCTTC. It specifies CASSPPARGVFNEQFF.

The chain employs TRBV28 and TRBJ2-7; the match to TRBD1 covers 8 bases. V shed 7 bases, J shed 4 bases, and the junction held 6 bases outside the gene matches. The CDR3 is 13 residues long. CDR1 is MDHEN, CDR2 SYDVKM, per germline. The CDR3 reads CASISGGIYEQYF. CDR3 in DNA: TGTGCCAGCATCTCAGGGGGCATATACGAGCAGTACTTC.

The chain employs TRBV18 and TRBJ2-2; possible D gene TRBD1, 6 bases. This CDR3 has 15 amino acids. V lost 10 bases and J 0 bases, leaving 15 bases between the germline ends. Germline V gene sequence: CDR1 KGHSH, CDR2 LQKENI. The CDR3 loop is CATQAGTTNTGELFF. The DNA for the CDR3 is TGTGCCACCCAAGCCGGGACAACGAACACCGGGGAGCTGTTTTTT.

The rearrangement links TRBV9 to TRBJ2-2, with 7 bases lining up with TRBD1. After removal of 2 bases from V and 6 bases from J, the junction contained 4 bases not matched to a gene. This CDR3 contains 14 residues. Germline CDR1 and CDR2: SGDLS and YYNGEE. For the CDR3, the DNA is TGTGCCAGCAGCGTGGGACAGATAGCCGGGGAGCTGTTTTTT. Encoded protein: CASSVGQIAGELFF.

The chain uses TRBV20-1 and TRBJ2-1, with D possibly being TRBD1 (5 bases). This CDR3 contains 10 residues. Germline lookup yields CDR1 DFQATT and CDR2 SNEGSKA (reference sequence). V lost 6 bases, J lost 7 bases, and 7 bases lay in between. CDR3 loop: CSAQGNEQFF. In nucleotides, the CDR3 is TGCAGTGCCCAGGGTAATGAGCAGTTCTTC.

This chain joins TRBV9 and TRBJ2-7, with 11 bases aligning to TRBD2. The J segment lost 0 bases and the V segment lost 0 bases, leaving 17 bases of the junction unmatched. From germline, CDR1 is SGDLS and CDR2 YYNGEE. The CDR3 has 21 amino acids. The CDR3 nucleotides read TGTGCCAGCAGCGTAGAACCCCGGGGGCTAGAACTAGCGGGAGTCTCCTACGAGCAGTACTTC. Translating gives CASSVEPRGLELAGVSYEQYF. Looking up the rest from reference TRBV9 and TRBJ2-7 gives the full variable domain: DSGVTQTPKHLITATGQRVTLRCSPRSGDLSVYWYQQSLDQGLQFLIQYYNGEERAKGNILERFSAQQFPDLHSELNLSSLELGDSALYFCASSVEPRGLELAGVSYEQYFGPGTRLTVT.

The V gene is TRBV28, the J gene TRBJ1-5; D is uncertain. Trimming shortened V by 7 bases and J by 4 bases, and 17 bases separated the two germline ends. The CDR3 totals 15 residues. In germline, CDR1 is MDHEN, CDR2 SYDVKM. CDR3 in amino acids: CASTPIEGINQPQHF. DNA for the CDR3: TGTGCCAGCACCCCAATTGAGGGTATTAATCAGCCCCAGCATTTT.

This clone was counted once. The chain is built from TRBV4-1 and TRBJ2-3, with TRBD1 identical over 7 bases. Germline CDR1 MGHRA, CDR2 YSYEKL. The CDR3 covers 15 residues. V dropped 4 bases and J dropped 1; count of bases not matched to a gene: 5. CDR3 sequence reads: CASSPPDRGTDTQYF. CDR3 DNA: TGCGCCAGCAGCCCACCAGACAGGGGCACAGATACGCAGTATTTT.